The next 7 T cell receptor beta chains were all read from a single sample in a study of blood T cell repertoires in COVID-19. Repertoires were generated with immunoSEQ multiplex PCR, while TCRdb's copy carries only in-frame clones and drops some. The data contain about 200,000 clones, approximately 84% of them seen just once; the ten biggest clones take up 4.5% to 5%. The source material was peripheral blood. All receptors derive from an elderly woman with acute or convalescent COVID-19.

The chain recombines TRBV11-3 with TRBJ2-2, with 8 bases that match TRBD2. This CDR3 has 15 amino acids. CDR1 SGHNT and CDR2 YENEEA come from the germline V gene. V was pared by 5 bases and J by 2 bases, with 4 bases of the junction left unmatched. CDR3 nucleotide sequence: TGTGCCAGCAGCCGAAGCGGGAGTAACACCGGGGAGCTGTTTTTT. Translation gives CASSRSGSNTGELFF.

This chain uses TRBV28 with TRBJ2-7; possibly TRBD2 for D (6 bases). Trimming shortened V by 6 bases and J by 3 bases, and 21 bases separated the two germline ends. Per germline, CDR1 MDHEN and CDR2 SYDVKM. This CDR3 has 16 residues. CDR3 nucleotides: TGTGCCAGCAGGGACCACGGGTGGAGGGCCGGCTACGAGCAGTACTTC. Protein sequence: CASRDHGWRAGYEQYF.

V gene TRBV25-1 combines with J gene TRBJ2-5; D might be TRBD2 (7 bases). CDR3 size: 16 residues. CDR1 is MGHDK, CDR2 SYGVNS, per germline. V was clipped by 2 bases and J by 5 bases, with 18 bases between them. CDR3 nucleotide sequence: TGTGCCAGCAGTGAACCCCGCGGGGGCGGGTCGGAGACCCAGTACTTC. Amino acid sequence: CASSEPRGGGSETQYF.

The chain joins TRBV28 to TRBJ2-3; weak D call: TRBD1 (5 bases). The length of the CDR3 is 15 residues. The germline V gene has CDR1 MDHEN and CDR2 SYDVKM. The V and J ends lost 3 bases and 1 base respectively, with 11 bases between them. The CDR3 bases are TGTGCCAGCAGTTTTAGGGGAAGTCGCACAGATACGCAGTATTTT. It yields the protein CASSFRGSRTDTQYF.

The chain carries TRBV2 and TRBJ1-2; the D gene is possibly TRBD1 (5 bases). CDR1 and CDR2 from the germline V gene are SNHLY and FYNNEI. CDR3 length: 15 residues. Trimming took off 0 bases at V and 4 bases at J, with 12 bases between the two ends. DNA of the CDR3: TGTGCCAGCAGTGAAGCGGGGGGACGGGTCTATGGCTACACCTTC. Translated: CASSEAGGRVYGYTF.

The V gene is TRBV19, the J gene TRBJ2-7; D may be TRBD2 (6 bases). V lost 7 bases and J lost 7, with 17 bases in between. The CDR3 has 13 amino acids. CDR1 and CDR2 from the germline V gene are LNHDA and SQIVND (reference sequence). In nucleotides, the CDR3 is TGTGCCAGTACACGTACGGGAGTGGGGGAGCAGTACTTC. Its protein product is CASTRTGVGEQYF.

The chain recombines TRBV3-1 (or the pseudogene TRBV3-2) with TRBJ2-1, with D perhaps TRBD1 (5 bases). Germline values: CDR1 LGHDT, CDR2 YNNKEL (reference sequence). The CDR3 runs 18 residues. V was pared by 7 bases and J by 5 bases, with 27 bases between. The chain's CDR3 is CASTTYRQTQGQNNEQFF. The CDR3 DNA reads as TGTGCCAGCACCACATACCGACAGACGCAGGGCCAGAACAATGAGCAGTTCTTC.